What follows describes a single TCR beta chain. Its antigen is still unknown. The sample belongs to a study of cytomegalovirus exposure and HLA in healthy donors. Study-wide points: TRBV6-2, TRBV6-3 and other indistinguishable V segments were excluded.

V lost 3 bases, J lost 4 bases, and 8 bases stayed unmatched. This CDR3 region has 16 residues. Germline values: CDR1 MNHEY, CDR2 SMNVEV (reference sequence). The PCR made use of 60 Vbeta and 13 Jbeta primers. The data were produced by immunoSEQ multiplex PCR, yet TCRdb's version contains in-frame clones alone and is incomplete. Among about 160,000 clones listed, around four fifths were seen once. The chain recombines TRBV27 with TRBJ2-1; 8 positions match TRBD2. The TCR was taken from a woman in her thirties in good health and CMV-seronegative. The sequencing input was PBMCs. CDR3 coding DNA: TGTGCCAGCAGTTTCGGGGGGGGCCCCTTTTACAATGAGCAGTTCTTC. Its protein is CASSFGGGPFYNEQFF.